A single T cell receptor beta chain is shown here with its context. It lacks a known antigen. Base qualities are not recorded, but no much larger clone differs from it by a single base. The immunoSEQ Assay, a bias-controlled multiplex PCR, was used to amplify TCRbeta CDR3 regions from genomic DNA. For the original study's pipeline: The number of nucleated cells in each sample was estimated by amplification of reference gene primers within the assay. To quantify the absolute abundance of each unique TCRbeta CDR3 rearrangement, sequence reads were collapsed and filtered. Productive Simpson clonality was computed per sample as the square root of Simpson's diversity index over productive rearrangements. Sourced from immuneACCESS, this table was stored by TCRdb with only in-frame sequences that have V and J called. A share of the clones is absent; for the studies checked, an unresolved V gene accounts for under half, and the remainder has no known explanation. For V, J and clone size, that table is used; D and trimming come from the DNA. Across this sample there are about 49,000 clones, with 65% to 85% seen only once. Together, the top ten hold approximately 1.4% of the sample.

Collaborating institutions collected whole blood in K2EDTA tubes following their own protocols. For TCRbeta analysis, collaborator samples were shipped as frozen whole blood, as isolated PBMCs, or as DNA extracted from either sample type. In the germline V gene, CDR1 corresponds to MNHEY and CDR2 to SVGEGT. The CDR3, from cysteine to phenylalanine, totals 14 residues. Just the 42-base CDR3 DNA is kept, in frame starting at base 1. The junction carries 12 bases between V and J, which are trimmed by 6 bases and 2 bases respectively. This sample is drawn from a study of blood T cell repertoires in COVID-19 (dated by TCRdb to about 2020). Regarding the study in general: Collaborator samples came from the United States, Italy and Spain and covered acute and convalescent phases of COVID-19. The prospective study material was composed of cDNA or gDNA derived from T cells, B-cell-depleted T cells, or PBMCs. Subjects who had been exposed to COVID-19, were actively infected with it, or had recovered from it provided the deeply sampled blood TCRbeta repertoires that made up the dataset. The repertoires were released in a freely available public database meant as a resource for research on the immune response to SARS-CoV-2. Samples came from the ongoing ImmuneRACE study (first 160 participants) plus 1,254 subjects from 6 global collaborators. Nearly every sample came with metadata listing a de-identified subject ID, COVID-19 status, age in years and sex. Where HLA class I and class II types were available, the types were taken from metadata supplied by the sample provider, not from assay-based typing. Overall study outcomes, separate from this receptor: How much clinical and demographic metadata was included differed by source and by participant, and the metadata was provided uncurated.

The chain couples TRBV6-2 or TRBV6-3 to TRBJ2-3; no D segment can be confidently identified. Material: peripheral blood. This clonotype was sampled from a middle-aged man with acute or convalescent COVID-19. DNA sequence: TGTGCCAGCAGCGGCCTTTTGCCCACAGATACGCAGTATTTT. It translates to CASSGLLPTDTQYF.